These 26 T cell receptor beta chains were all obtained from the same sample, sequenced in a study of regulatory T cells in long-lasting Graves disease. To make TCR beta libraries, researchers used iRepertoire HTBI primers and Arm-PCR of CDR3 regions. TCRdb used MiXCR to reprocess the multiplex PCR reads, holding one entry per CDR3 protein. The data show 400,000 to 450,000 distinct CDR3 sequences, about a sixth seen once. Time point: newly diagnosed GD, antithyroid drugs for less than 3 months. Following extraction of RNA from PBMCs, that RNA was used to make the TCR library. A further study also used this sample, focusing on T cells in Graves' hyperthyroidism and ophthalmopathy.

Material: peripheral blood mononuclear cells (PBMCs), obtained at new diagnosis, from a patient treated with antithyroid drugs. The receptors stem from a woman aged 25-40 years with Graves disease.

In this sample, this clonotype turned up many times. The chain has TRBV7-2 and TRBJ2-1, with 7 bases that match TRBD2. The CDR3 is 17 amino acids. V was clipped by 1 base and J by 7 bases; unmatched bases: 13. Germline V lookup: CDR1 SGHTA, CDR2 FQGNSA. CDR3 DNA: TGTGCCAGCAGCTTAGACCGGGACTACCGAATCGGAAATGAGCAGTTCTTC. It yields the protein CASSLDRDYRIGNEQFF.

The chain joins TRBV4-1 to TRBJ2-7; 13 bases map to TRBD2. V shed 2 bases, J shed 6 bases, and the junction held 10 bases outside the gene matches. The CDR3 loop spans 17 amino acids. CDR1 is MGHRA, CDR2 YSYEKL, per germline. The CDR3 loop reads CASSQISGTSGTLEQYF. The CDR3 nucleotides read TGCGCCAGCAGCCAAATCTCCGGGACTAGCGGGACACTCGAGCAGTACTTC.

This clonotype has at least ten counts. V and J are TRBV11-2 and TRBJ2-1; no firm D call. The CDR3 runs 16 residues. In germline, CDR1 is SGHAT, CDR2 FQNNGV. V lost 5 bases to trimming and J lost 4 bases, with 18 bases between them. CDR3 residues: CASSKSPVIDYNEQFF. The CDR3 DNA is TGTGCCAGCAGCAAGTCTCCCGTCATTGATTACAATGAGCAGTTCTTC.

This clonotype appeared a few times. V usage is TRBV30 and J usage is TRBJ1-1; D remains ambiguous. Trimming stripped 0 bases from V and 8 bases from J, with 7 bases between. The CDR3 covers 11 residues. Germline-derived CDR1 and CDR2 are GTSNPN and SVGIG (reference sequence). The CDR3, as DNA: TGTGCCTGGAGTGTACACCGGGAAGCTTTCTTT. This sequence encodes CAWSVHREAFF.

This clonotype appeared many times. This chain links TRBV11-2 with TRBJ1-2, with D uncertain. CDR1 and CDR2 (germline): SGHAT, FQNNGV. Trimming removed 4 bases at V and 5 bases at J, with 17 bases between. The CDR3 length is 15 residues. The CDR3 region is CASSSYNSLRYGYTF. As DNA, the CDR3 is TGTGCCAGCAGCTCCTACAACAGCCTTCGTTATGGCTACACCTTC.

This clonotype showed up many times. The gene calls are TRBV12-3 or TRBV12-4 and TRBJ1-2; D is perhaps TRBD1 (5 bases). V was pared by 5 bases and J by 4 bases, with 11 bases between. The CDR3 spans 13 residues. The CDR3 protein is CASSGGEAYGYTF. The CDR3 coding sequence is TGTGCCAGCAGTGGGGGGGAGGCCTATGGCTACACCTTC.

This clonotype was observed at least ten times. The gene calls are TRBV3-1 and TRBJ2-7; TRBD1 or TRBD2 may be the D gene (6 bases each). The CDR3 has 14 residues. V lost 4 bases and J 3 bases, leaving 13 bases between the germline ends. The germline V gene encodes CDR1 LGHDT and CDR2 YNNKEL (reference sequence). For the CDR3, the DNA is TGTGCCAGCAGCCCCGGAGGGGGGCTCTACGAGCAGTACTTC. This sequence encodes CASSPGGGLYEQYF.

In its sample, this clonotype was seen a few times. The chain uses TRBV24-1 and TRBJ1-2, with 12 bases lining up with TRBD1. The germline CDR1 and CDR2 sequences are KGHDR and SFDVKD. The CDR3 is 15 amino acids. V trimming: 4 bases; J trimming: 5 bases; junction bases outside the gene matches: 4. DNA of the CDR3: TGTGCCACCAGTGAACCGGGACAGGGGGCGTATGGCTACACCTTC. Its protein product is CATSEPGQGAYGYTF.

This clonotype has just a few counts. V and J are TRBV19 and TRBJ1-1, with TRBD1 as a possible D gene (6 bases). This CDR3 has 16 amino acids. Germline assignment: CDR1 LNHDA and CDR2 SQIVND (reference sequence). V gave up 3 bases and J gave up 4 bases, with 18 bases separating them. CDR3 residues: CASSIPGTRGATEAFF. CDR3 nucleotides: TGTGCCAGTAGTATCCCCGGGACACGTGGCGCCACTGAAGCTTTCTTT. Full variable domain (remainder filled in from reference TRBV19 and TRBJ1-1): DGGITQSPKYLFRKEGQNVTLSCEQNLNHDAMYWYRQDPGQGLRLIYYSQIVNDFQKGDIAEGYSVSREKKESFPLTVTSAQKNPTAFYLCASSIPGTRGATEAFFGQGTRLTVV.

The chain is built from TRBV4-3 and TRBJ2-3; 10 positions match TRBD2. The length of the CDR3 is 15 residues. Per the germline V gene, CDR1 is LGHNA and CDR2 is YSLEER. Germline trimming cut 5 bases from V and 2 bases from J; bases unmatched to any gene: 4. The CDR3 region has the DNA TGCGCCAGCAGCTTCGGGACTAGCGTCACAGATACGCAGTATTTT. Translation: CASSFGTSVTDTQYF.

The rearrangement uses TRBV7-9 and TRBJ1-3; D call uncertain. V was trimmed by 10 bases and J by 0 bases, leaving 10 bases between them. Germline lookup yields CDR1 SEHNR and CDR2 FQNEAQ (reference sequence). The length of the CDR3 is 13 residues. The CDR3 protein is CATSVNSGNTIYF. CDR3 nucleotides: TGTGCCACCTCGGTCAACTCTGGAAACACCATATATTTT.

In this sample, this clonotype turned up many times. This chain joins TRBV20-1 and TRBJ1-1, with unresolved D. This CDR3 spans 14 amino acids. The V end was cut by 0 bases, the J end by 0 bases, with 8 bases between. Germline-derived CDR1 and CDR2 are DFQATT and SNEGSKA (reference sequence). The CDR3 is CSARDPEMNTEAFF. In DNA form, the CDR3 reads TGCAGTGCTAGAGATCCAGAGATGAACACTGAAGCTTTCTTT.

Concerning this clonotype itself: A read error likely explains this, since a far larger clone differs by one base. The rearrangement joins TRBV7-8 to TRBJ2-1; D call uncertain. The ends were cut back, 5 bases at V and 13 bases at J, with 12 bases in the middle. This CDR3 spans 11 amino acids. Germline assignment: CDR1 SGHVS and CDR2 FQNEAQ. CDR3 protein: CASSIQETQFF. DNA for the CDR3: TGTGCCAGCAGCATCCAAGAGACCCAGTTCTTC.

This clonotype was seen many times. The chain combines TRBV28 with TRBJ2-3; D not resolved. The CDR3 is 14 residues long. The germline CDR1 and CDR2 sequences are MDHEN and SYDVKM. V was shortened by 4 bases and J by 4 bases, with 12 bases between the two germline ends. The CDR3 is CASSSPVVPDTQYF. The DNA of the CDR3 is TGTGCCAGCAGTTCCCCAGTAGTCCCAGATACGCAGTATTTT.

In this sample, this clonotype turned up many times. V is TRBV9 and J is TRBJ1-2, with 7 bases that match TRBD1. Germline values: CDR1 SGDLS, CDR2 YYNGEE. J gave up 5 bases and V 7 bases, and 5 bases lay outside the gene matches. The CDR3 extends over 12 amino acids. CDR3 nucleotides: TGTGCCAGCTCCAAACAGGGGTATGGCTACACCTTC. Encoded protein: CASSKQGYGYTF.

This clonotype was counted at least ten times. V usage is TRBV7-2 and J usage is TRBJ2-1, with 8 nucleotides matching TRBD2. Germline V gives CDR1 SGHTA, CDR2 FQGNSA. J gave up 1 base and V 5 bases, and 10 bases lay outside the gene matches. The CDR3 is 17 residues long. The CDR3 DNA is TGTGCCAGCAGCCCAGGCGGGATAGCGGGGTCCTACAATGAGCAGTTCTTC. Translating it yields CASSPGGIAGSYNEQFF.

This clonotype was counted ten times or more. The chain is built from TRBV29-1 and TRBJ2-5, with D possibly TRBD2 on 6 matching bases. The CDR3 runs 12 residues. V was clipped by 6 bases and J by 0 bases, with 8 bases between them. The germline V gene has CDR1 SQVTM and CDR2 ANQGSEA. DNA for the CDR3: TGCAGCGTATGGGACTACCAAGAGACCCAGTACTTC. This gives the protein CSVWDYQETQYF. Using reference TRBV29-1 and TRBJ2-5 for the parts outside the CDR3, the full variable domain is SAVISQKPSRDICQRGTSLTIQCQVDSQVTMMFWYRQQPGQSLTLIATANQGSEATYESGFVIDKFPISRPNLTFSTLTVSNMSPEDSSIYLCSVWDYQETQYFGPGTRLLVL.

This clonotype was observed a handful of times. The V gene is TRBV27, the J gene TRBJ2-5; unclear D gene. The germline V gene encodes CDR1 MNHEY and CDR2 SMNVEV (reference sequence). Trimming took 8 bases from V and 4 from J, leaving 17 bases between them. The CDR3 loop spans 14 amino acids. The CDR3 region is CASSPLGLGETQYF. CDR3 nucleotides: TGTGCCAGCTCCCCCCTCGGTCTTGGAGAGACCCAGTACTTC.

In its sample, this clonotype was seen once. The DNA for the CDR3 is TGTGCCACCGGAGACAGAGGCGTAAACACCATATATTTT. Amino acid sequence: CATGDRGVNTIYF. The chain has TRBV15 and TRBJ1-3, with D maybe TRBD1 (5 bases). V lost 8 bases to trimming and J lost 6 bases, with 14 bases between them. Germline CDR1 LNHNV, CDR2 YYDKDF (reference sequence). There are 13 residues in the CDR3.

The rearrangement joins TRBV15 to TRBJ2-1; D call uncertain. The DNA end lines up better with TRBJ2-5; the J call may be wrong. The CDR3 has 15 amino acids. Looked up from germline, CDR1 is LNHNV and CDR2 is YYDKDF (reference sequence). Here the CDR3 reads CATSRAPGQQETQYF. The CDR3 DNA is TGTGCCACCAGCAGGGCACCGGGCCAGCAAGAGACCCAGTACTTC.

This clonotype was seen more than once but under ten times. The chain recombines TRBV7-2 with TRBJ2-2; a possible D gene is TRBD1 (6 bases). From germline, CDR1 is SGHTA and CDR2 FQGNSA. With 5 bases removed from V and 1 base from J, the gap between germline ends came to 14 bases. The CDR3 has 16 residues. This CDR3 is CASSRIDRLNTGELFF. In nucleotides, the CDR3 is TGTGCCAGCAGCCGGATAGACAGGTTGAACACCGGGGAGCTGTTTTTT. Full variable domain (missing parts from reference TRBV7-2 and TRBJ2-2): GAGVSQSPSNKVTEKGKDVELRCDPISGHTALYWYRQSLGQGLEFLIYFQGNSAPDKSGLPSDRFSAERTGGSVSTLTIQRTQQEDSAVYLCASSRIDRLNTGELFFGEGSRLTVL.

The chain carries TRBV6-2 or TRBV6-3 and TRBJ2-2; the D call may be TRBD1 or TRBD2 (5 bases each). With 2 bases removed from V and 7 bases from J, the gap between germline ends came to 14 bases. The germline CDR1 and CDR2 sequences are MNHEY and SVGEGT. This CDR3 is 15 amino acids long. In DNA form, the CDR3 reads TGTGCCAGCAGTTACAGGGCAGGGACGGTCGGGGAGCTGTTTTTT. This translates into CASSYRAGTVGELFF.

CDR3 bases: TGCAGTGCTCTTCCAGCGCAGGGAAGCTCCTACGAGCAGTACTTC. Its translation is CSALPAQGSSYEQYF. The chain carries TRBV20-1 and TRBJ2-7, with D tentatively TRBD1 (5 bases). Trimming took off 5 bases at V and 0 bases at J, with 17 bases between the two ends. Germline V lookup: CDR1 DFQATT, CDR2 SNEGSKA (reference sequence). This CDR3 comprises 15 residues.

This rearrangement joins TRBV7-2 to TRBJ2-7; 7 bases are a match to TRBD2. Germline trimming cut 7 bases from V and 0 bases from J; bases unmatched to any gene: 12. This CDR3 contains 16 residues. From germline, CDR1 is SGHTA and CDR2 FQGNSA. The CDR3 DNA reads TGTGCCAGCACCCCCTCAGCGGGAATTCTCTCCTACGAGCAGTACTTC. This translates into CASTPSAGILSYEQYF.

This clonotype has ten or more counts. The chain recombines TRBV2 with TRBJ2-1; the D gene is possibly TRBD2 (5 bases). The length of the CDR3 is 15 residues. Per the germline V gene, CDR1 is SNHLY and CDR2 is FYNNEI. V was cut by 6 bases and J by 1 base, with 13 bases left in between. CDR3 protein: CASSERTFSYNEQFF. The CDR3 DNA sequence: TGTGCCAGCAGCGAGAGGACTTTTTCCTACAATGAGCAGTTCTTC.

There are many counts of this clonotype. The chain is built from TRBV9 and TRBJ2-3; a possible D gene is TRBD2 (6 bases). With 0 bases removed from V and 6 bases from J, the gap between germline ends came to 23 bases. The CDR3 runs 18 residues. CDR1 is SGDLS and CDR2 is YYNGEE in the germline V gene. The CDR3 sequence is CASSVALMKASGGDTQYF. The DNA for the CDR3 is TGTGCCAGCAGCGTAGCTTTAATGAAGGCCTCCGGAGGGGATACGCAGTATTTT. Filled out from reference TRBV9 and TRBJ2-3, the complete variable domain reads DSGVTQTPKHLITATGQRVTLRCSPRSGDLSVYWYQQSLDQGLQFLIQYYNGEERAKGNILERFSAQQFPDLHSELNLSSLELGDSALYFCASSVALMKASGGDTQYFGPGTRLTVL.